This T cell receptor beta chain originates from a study of blood T cell repertoires in COVID-19. In the study overall: The United States, Italy and Spain supplied acute and convalescent COVID-19 samples. The cDNA or gDNA used as material had been derived from T cells, B-cell-depleted T cells, or PBMCs.

Profiling relied on immunoSEQ multiplex PCR, and the TCRdb table lists in-frame clones only, not all of them. The table records 120,000 or so clones, roughly four fifths of them present only once. CDR1 is LNHDA and CDR2 is SQIVND in the germline V gene (reference sequence). V lost 5 bases and J lost 1; bases outside the gene matches: 5. This CDR3 is 15 amino acids long. This TCR was recovered from a woman aged 60 to 75 with acute or convalescent COVID-19. The specimen was peripheral blood. V is TRBV19 and J is TRBJ2-1; TRBD1 agrees at 7 bases. Here the CDR3 DNA reads TGTGCCAGTAGTTTTAAGGGACAGTCCTACAATGAGCAGTTCTTC. It codes for CASSFKGQSYNEQFF.